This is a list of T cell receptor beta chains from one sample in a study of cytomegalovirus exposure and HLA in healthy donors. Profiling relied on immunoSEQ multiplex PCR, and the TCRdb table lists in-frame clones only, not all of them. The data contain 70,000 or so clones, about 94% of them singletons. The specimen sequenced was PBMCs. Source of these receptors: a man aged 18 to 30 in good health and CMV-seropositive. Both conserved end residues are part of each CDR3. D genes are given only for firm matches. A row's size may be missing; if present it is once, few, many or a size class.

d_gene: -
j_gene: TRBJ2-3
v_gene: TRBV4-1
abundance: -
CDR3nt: TGCGCCAGCAGCCGGGGTCGGGACACCCAGGGGCCAGATACGCAGTATTTT
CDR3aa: CASSRGRDTQGPDTQYF

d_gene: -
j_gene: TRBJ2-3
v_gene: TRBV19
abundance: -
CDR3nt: TGTGCCAGTAGTGTCCAGGGCTCAGATACGCAGTATTTT
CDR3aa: CASSVQGSDTQYF

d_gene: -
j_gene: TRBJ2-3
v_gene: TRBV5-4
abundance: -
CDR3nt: TGTGCCAGCAGCCGGAGGCGCGAGGCTGAAGATACGCAGTATTTT
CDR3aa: CASSRRREAEDTQYF

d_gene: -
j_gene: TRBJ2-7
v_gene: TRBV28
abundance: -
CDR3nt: TGTGCCAGCGCCTTGCCGGGGTCGGGCTACGAGCAGTACTTC
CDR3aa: CASALPGSGYEQYF

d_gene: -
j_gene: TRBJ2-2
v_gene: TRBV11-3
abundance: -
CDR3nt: TGTGCCAGCAGCTCCTTTGACAGTGCTCCTGGGGAGCTGTTTTTT
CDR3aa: CASSSFDSAPGELFF

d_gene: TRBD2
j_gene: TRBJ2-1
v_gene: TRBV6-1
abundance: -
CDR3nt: TGTGCCAGCAGTGAGGAAAACGGGAGGGCCTACAATGAGCAGTTCTTC
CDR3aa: CASSEENGRAYNEQFF

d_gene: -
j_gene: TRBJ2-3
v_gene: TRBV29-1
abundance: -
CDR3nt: TGCAGCTTGGGGAAGCGGGCTAGCACAGATACGCAGTATTTT
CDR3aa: CSLGKRASTDTQYF

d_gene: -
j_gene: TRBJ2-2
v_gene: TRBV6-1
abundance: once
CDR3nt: TGTGCCAGCAGTGAAGCGAGACAGACCCGTTGGCCCGGGGAGCTGTTTTTT
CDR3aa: CASSEARQTRWPGELFF

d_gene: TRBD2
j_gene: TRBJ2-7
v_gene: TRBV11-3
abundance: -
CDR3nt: TGTGCCAGCAGCTTAGTCGGGAGGCCCTACGAGCAGTACTTC
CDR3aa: CASSLVGRPYEQYF

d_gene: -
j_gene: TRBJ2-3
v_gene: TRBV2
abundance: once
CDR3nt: TGTGCCAGCAGATTGGGCGGGTTCGTAGGCACAGATACGCAGTATTTT
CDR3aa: CASRLGGFVGTDTQYF

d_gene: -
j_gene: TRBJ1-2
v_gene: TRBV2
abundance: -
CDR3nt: TGTGCCAGCAGCTATGCGGGACTGCTCTATGGCTACACCTTC
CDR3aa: CASSYAGLLYGYTF

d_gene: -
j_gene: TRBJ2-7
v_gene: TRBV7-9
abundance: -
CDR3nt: TGTGCCAGCCTGGGGAGTGAAACCTACGAGCAGTACTTC
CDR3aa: CASLGSETYEQYF

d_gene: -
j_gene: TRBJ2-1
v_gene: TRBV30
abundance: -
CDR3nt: TGTGCCTGGAGTGTGGTTAGCAATGAGCAGTTCTTC
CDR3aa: CAWSVVSNEQFF

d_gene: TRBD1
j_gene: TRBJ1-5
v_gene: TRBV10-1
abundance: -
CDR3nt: TGCGCCAGCAGTCCCCGCCCGGGACAGGGCCGCCAGCCCCAGCATTTT
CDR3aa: CASSPRPGQGRQPQHF

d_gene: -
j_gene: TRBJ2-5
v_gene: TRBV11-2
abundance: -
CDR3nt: TGTGCCAGCAGCCGATACTCAGACAAAAAGACCCAGTACTTC
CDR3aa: CASSRYSDKKTQYF

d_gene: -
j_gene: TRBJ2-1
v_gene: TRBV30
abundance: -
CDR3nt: TGTGCCAGAAGGACTGACATCGGGTACAATGAGCAGTTCTTC
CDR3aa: CARRTDIGYNEQFF

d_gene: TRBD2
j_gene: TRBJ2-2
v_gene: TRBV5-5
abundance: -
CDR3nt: TGTGCCAGCAGCCCGACTAGCGTGAACACCGGGGAGCTGTTTTTT
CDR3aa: CASSPTSVNTGELFF

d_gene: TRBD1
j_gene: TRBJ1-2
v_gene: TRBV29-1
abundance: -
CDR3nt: TGCAGCGTCGAGAGACAGGGGGCCGGCTACACCTTC
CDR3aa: CSVERQGAGYTF

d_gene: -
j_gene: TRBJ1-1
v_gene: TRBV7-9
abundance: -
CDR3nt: TGTGCCAGCAGCCCCGGGTTGGGCACTGAAGCTTTCTTT
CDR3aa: CASSPGLGTEAFF

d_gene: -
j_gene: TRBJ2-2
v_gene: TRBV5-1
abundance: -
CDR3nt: TGCGCCAGCAGCTCCGTATCACTTAACACCGGGGAGCTGTTTTTT
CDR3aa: CASSSVSLNTGELFF

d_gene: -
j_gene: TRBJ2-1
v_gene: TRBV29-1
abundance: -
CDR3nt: TGCAGCGTTGATAGGGCCAGAGGGTCTCCCGATGGGCAGTTCTTC
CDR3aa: CSVDRARGSPDGQFF

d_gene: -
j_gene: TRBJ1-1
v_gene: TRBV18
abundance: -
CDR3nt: TGTGCCAGCTCACCCGAGAAGAACACTGAAGCTTTCTTT
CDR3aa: CASSPEKNTEAFF

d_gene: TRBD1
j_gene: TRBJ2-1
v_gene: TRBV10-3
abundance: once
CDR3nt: TGTGCCATCAGTGAGTGGGACAGGGATGGAAATGAGCAGTTCTTC
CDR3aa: CAISEWDRDGNEQFF

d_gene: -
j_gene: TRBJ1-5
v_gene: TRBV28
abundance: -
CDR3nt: TGTGCCAGCTTTCCAAGCTTGGGGGCCCCGGCTAACGACCAGCCCCAGCATTTT
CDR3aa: CASFPSLGAPANDQPQHF

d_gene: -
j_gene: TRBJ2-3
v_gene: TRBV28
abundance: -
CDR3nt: TGTGCCAGCAGTCAAACAGGGTCCGACACAGATACGCAGTATTTT
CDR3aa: CASSQTGSDTDTQYF

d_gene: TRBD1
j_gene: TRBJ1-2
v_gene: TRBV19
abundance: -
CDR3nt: TGTGCCAATAGTATGTCGACAGGGAGCAACTATGGCTACACCTTC
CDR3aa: CANSMSTGSNYGYTF

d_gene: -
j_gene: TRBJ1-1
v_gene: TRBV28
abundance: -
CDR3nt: TGTGCCTCCGCCAGGGGTCACACTGAAGCTTTCTTT
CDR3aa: CASARGHTEAFF

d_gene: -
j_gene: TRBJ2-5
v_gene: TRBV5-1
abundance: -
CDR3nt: TGCGCCAGCAGCGTCGTGCAGGCCCAGGGGACCCAGTACTTC
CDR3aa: CASSVVQAQGTQYF

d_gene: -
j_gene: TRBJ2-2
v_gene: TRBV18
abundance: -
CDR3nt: TGTGCCAGCTCACGGGAGCAGGAGAACACCGGGGAGCTGTTTTTT
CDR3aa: CASSREQENTGELFF

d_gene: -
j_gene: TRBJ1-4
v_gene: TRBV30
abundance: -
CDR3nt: TGTGCCTGGAGTAAGTCAGGGAATGAAAAACTGTTTTTT
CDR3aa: CAWSKSGNEKLFF

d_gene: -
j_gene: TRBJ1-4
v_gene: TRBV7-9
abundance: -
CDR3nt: TGTGCCAGCAGCTTAGCCCAATACCGGGGGAATGAAAAACTGTTTTTT
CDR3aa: CASSLAQYRGNEKLFF

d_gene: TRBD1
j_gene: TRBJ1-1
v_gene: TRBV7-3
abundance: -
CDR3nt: TGTGCCAGCAGCGTTGGGACAGGGCTTGAAGCTTTCTTT
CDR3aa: CASSVGTGLEAFF

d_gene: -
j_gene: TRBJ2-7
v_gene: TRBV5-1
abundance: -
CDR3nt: TGCGCCAGCAGCGCCCTGGGCAGCCCCTACGAGCAGTACTTC
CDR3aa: CASSALGSPYEQYF

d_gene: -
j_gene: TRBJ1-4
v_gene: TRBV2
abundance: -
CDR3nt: TGTGCCACCTACTCGGGAAAACTGTTTTTT
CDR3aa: CATYSGKLFF

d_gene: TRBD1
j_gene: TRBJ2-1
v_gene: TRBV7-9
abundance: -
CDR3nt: TGTGCCAGCAGCGACAGGGATGAGCAGTTCTTC
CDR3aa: CASSDRDEQFF

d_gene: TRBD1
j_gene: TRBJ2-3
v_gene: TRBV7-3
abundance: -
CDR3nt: TGTGCCAGCAGCTCCGGGACAGGGTCAGATACGCAGTATTTT
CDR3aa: CASSSGTGSDTQYF

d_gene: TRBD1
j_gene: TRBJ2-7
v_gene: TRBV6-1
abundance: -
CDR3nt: TGTGCCGGGAGGACAGGGATAAACGAGCAGTACTTC
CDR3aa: CAGRTGINEQYF

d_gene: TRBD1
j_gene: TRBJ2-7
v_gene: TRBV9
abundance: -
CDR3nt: TGTGCCAGCGCGGACAGGGCCGGCCACGAGCAGTACTTC
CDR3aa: CASADRAGHEQYF

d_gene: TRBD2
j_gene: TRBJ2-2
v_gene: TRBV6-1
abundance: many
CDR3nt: TGTGCCAGCAGTCATTCTAGCGGGCCCACCGGGGAGCTGTTTTTT
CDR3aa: CASSHSSGPTGELFF

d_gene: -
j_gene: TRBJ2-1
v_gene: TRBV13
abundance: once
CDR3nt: TGTGCCAGCAGCTTAGGGTGGAAGCTAGGTGGTGAGCAGTTCTTC
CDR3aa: CASSLGWKLGGEQFF

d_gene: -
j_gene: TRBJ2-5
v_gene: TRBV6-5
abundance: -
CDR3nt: TGTGCCAGCAGTCCCCGGGGAGGCGTTAGGGAGACCCAGTACTTC
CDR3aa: CASSPRGGVRETQYF

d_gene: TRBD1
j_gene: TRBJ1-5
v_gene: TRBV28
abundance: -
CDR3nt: TGTGCCAGCAGCTACAGGGGAGGCAATCAGCCCCAGCATTTT
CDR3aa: CASSYRGGNQPQHF

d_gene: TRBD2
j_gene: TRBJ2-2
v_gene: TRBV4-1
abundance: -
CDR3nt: TGCGCCAGCAGCCATAGTCCGGCTAGCGGCAACACCGGGGAGCTGTTTTTT
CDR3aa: CASSHSPASGNTGELFF

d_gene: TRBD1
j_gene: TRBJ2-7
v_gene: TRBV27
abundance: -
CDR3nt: TGTGCCAGCAGTCCGGGACAGGGGCCTCTGGTGCAGTACTTC
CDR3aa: CASSPGQGPLVQYF

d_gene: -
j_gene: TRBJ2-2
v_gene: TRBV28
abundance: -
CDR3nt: TGTGCCAGCAGTTTATTCGCCGGGGAGCTGTTTTTT
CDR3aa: CASSLFAGELFF

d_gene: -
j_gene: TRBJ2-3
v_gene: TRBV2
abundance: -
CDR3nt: TGTGCCAGCGCAGGACAGAACACAGATACGCAGTATTTT
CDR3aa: CASAGQNTDTQYF